This TCR beta chain was recovered during a study of shared clonotypes between healthy human individuals. Cells designated naive CD8 were CD45RO-negative and were positively selected for CCR7, with terminally differentiated effector memory CD45RA+ cells excluded. Trimming cost V 3 bases and J 1 base, with 8 bases left between them. Germline V CDR1 and CDR2: SGDLS, YYNGEE. The CDR3 loop spans 13 amino acids. Data came from immunoSEQ multiplex PCR; TCRdb stores just in-frame clones and leaves some out. The sample lists about 1,800,000 clones, just under 95% occurring once. The receptor comes from a man younger than 30 in good health. The J gene is TRBJ2-7, the V gene TRBV9, with a possible D match to TRBD2 (5 bases). The source material was naive CD8+ T cells sorted from blood. CDR3 sequence: CASSAGYSYEQYF. CDR3 sequence (DNA): TGTGCCAGCAGCGCGGGGTATTCCTACGAGCAGTACTTC.